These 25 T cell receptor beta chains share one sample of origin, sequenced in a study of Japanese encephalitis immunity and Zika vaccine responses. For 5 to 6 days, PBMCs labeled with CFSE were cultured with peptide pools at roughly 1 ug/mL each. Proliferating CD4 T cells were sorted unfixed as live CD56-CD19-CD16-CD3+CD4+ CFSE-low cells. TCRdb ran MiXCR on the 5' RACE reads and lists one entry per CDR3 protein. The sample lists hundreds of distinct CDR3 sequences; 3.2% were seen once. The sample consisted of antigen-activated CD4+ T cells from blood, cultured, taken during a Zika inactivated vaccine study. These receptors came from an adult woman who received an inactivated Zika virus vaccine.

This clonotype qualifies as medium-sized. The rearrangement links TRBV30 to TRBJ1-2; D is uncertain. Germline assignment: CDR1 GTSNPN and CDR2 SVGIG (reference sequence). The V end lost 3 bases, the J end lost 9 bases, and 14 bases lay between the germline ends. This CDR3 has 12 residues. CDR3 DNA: TGTGCCTGGAGGTCCGAGTCTGGTCGCTACACCTTC. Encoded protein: CAWRSESGRYTF.

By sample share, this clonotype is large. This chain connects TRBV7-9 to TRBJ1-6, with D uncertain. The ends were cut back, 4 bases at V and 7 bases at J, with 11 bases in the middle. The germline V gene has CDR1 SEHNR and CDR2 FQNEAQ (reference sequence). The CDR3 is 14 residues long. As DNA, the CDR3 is TGTGCCAGCAGCTCCTGGGGAGCGAATTCACCCCTCCACTTT. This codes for CASSSWGANSPLHF.

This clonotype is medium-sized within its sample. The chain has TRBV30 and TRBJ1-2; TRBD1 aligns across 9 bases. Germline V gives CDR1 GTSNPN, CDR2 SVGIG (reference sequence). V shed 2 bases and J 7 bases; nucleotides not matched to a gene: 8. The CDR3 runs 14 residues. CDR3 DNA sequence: TGTGCCTGGAGTCCGGACGGACAGGGGTTTGGCTACACCTTC. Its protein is CAWSPDGQGFGYTF.

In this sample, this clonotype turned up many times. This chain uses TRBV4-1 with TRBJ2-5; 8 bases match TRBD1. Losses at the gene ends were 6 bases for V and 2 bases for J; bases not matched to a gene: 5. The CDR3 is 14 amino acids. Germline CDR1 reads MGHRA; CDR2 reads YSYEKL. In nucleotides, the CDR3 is TGCGCCAGCAGAACAGGGGGTCCTCAAGAGACCCAGTACTTC. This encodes CASRTGGPQETQYF.

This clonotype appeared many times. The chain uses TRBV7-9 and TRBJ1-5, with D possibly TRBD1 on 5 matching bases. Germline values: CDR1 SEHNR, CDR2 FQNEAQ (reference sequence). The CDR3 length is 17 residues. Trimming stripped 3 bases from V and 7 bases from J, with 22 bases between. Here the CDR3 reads CASSFNSGSGTGQPQHF. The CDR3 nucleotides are TGTGCCAGCAGCTTTAACAGCGGCAGTGGGACTGGACAGCCCCAGCATTTT.

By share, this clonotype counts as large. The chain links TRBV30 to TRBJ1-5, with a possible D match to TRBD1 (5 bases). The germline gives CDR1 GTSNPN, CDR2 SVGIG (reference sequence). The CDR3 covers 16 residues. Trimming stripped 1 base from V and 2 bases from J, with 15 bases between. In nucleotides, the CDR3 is TGTGCCTGGAGTGGGGGGTCGGGCAAGGGCAATCAGCCCCAGCATTTT. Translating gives CAWSGGSGKGNQPQHF.

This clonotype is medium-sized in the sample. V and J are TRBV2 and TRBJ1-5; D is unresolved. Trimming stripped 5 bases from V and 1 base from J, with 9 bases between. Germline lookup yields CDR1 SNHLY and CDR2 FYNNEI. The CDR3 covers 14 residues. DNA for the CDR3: TGTGCCAGCAGTTACGGAGGGAGCAATCAGCCCCAGCATTTT. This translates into CASSYGGSNQPQHF.

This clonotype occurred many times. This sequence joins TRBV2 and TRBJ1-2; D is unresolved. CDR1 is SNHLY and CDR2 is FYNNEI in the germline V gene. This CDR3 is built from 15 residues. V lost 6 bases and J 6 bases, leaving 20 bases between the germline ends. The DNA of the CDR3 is TGTGCCAGCAGATTCAATCTAGGGATTAAGGATGGCTACACCTTC. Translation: CASRFNLGIKDGYTF.

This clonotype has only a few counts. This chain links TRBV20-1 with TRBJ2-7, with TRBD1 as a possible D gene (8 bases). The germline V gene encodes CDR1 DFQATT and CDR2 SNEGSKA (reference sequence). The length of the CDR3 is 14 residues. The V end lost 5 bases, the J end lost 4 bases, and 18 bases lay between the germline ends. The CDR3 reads CSAPQGGLGYEQYF. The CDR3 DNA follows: TGCAGTGCTCCACAGGGGGGGCTGGGATACGAGCAGTACTTC.

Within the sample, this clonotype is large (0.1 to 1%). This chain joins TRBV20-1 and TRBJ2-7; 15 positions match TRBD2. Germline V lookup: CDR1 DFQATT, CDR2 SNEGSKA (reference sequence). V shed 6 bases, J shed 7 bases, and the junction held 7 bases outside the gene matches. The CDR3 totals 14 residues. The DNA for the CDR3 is TGCAGTGCCACCTTGGGACTAGCGGGAGGTGAGCAGTACTTC. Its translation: CSATLGLAGGEQYF.

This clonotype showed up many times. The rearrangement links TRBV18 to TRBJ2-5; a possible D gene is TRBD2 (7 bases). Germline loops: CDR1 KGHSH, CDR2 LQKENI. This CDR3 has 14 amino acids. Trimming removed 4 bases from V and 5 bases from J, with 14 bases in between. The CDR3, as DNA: TGTGCCAGCTCACGGGGGCGCGGGAGCGAGACCCAGTACTTC. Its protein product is CASSRGRGSETQYF.

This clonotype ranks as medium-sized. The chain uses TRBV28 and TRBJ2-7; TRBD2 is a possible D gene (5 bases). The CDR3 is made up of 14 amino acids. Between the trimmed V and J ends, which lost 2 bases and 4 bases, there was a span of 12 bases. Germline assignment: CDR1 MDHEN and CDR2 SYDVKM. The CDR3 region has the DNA TGTGCCAGCAGTTTAAGCATCGGGATTTACGAGCAGTACTTC. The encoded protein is CASSLSIGIYEQYF.

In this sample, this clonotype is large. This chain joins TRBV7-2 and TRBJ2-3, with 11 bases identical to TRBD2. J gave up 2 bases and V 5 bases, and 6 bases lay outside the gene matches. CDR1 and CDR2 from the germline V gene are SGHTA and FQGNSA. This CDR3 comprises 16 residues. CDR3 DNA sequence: TGTGCCAGCAGCCAAAGGGGACTAGCGGACACAGATACGCAGTATTTT. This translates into CASSQRGLADTDTQYF. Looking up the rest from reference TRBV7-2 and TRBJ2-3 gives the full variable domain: GAGVSQSPSNKVTEKGKDVELRCDPISGHTALYWYRQSLGQGLEFLIYFQGNSAPDKSGLPSDRFSAERTGGSVSTLTIQRTQQEDSAVYLCASSQRGLADTDTQYFGPGTRLTVL.

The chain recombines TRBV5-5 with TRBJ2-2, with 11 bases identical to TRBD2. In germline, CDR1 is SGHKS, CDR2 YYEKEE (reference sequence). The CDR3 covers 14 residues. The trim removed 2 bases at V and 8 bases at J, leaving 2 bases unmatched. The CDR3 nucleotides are TGTGCCAGCAGCTTCCTAGCGGGAGGAGGGGAGCTGTTTTTT. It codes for CASSFLAGGGELFF.

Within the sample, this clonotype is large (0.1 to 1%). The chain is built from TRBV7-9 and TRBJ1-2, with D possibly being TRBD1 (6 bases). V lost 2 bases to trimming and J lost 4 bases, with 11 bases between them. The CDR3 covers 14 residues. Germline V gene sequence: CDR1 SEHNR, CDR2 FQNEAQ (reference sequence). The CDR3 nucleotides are TGTGCCAGCAGCTTAAACAGGGTCGGCTATGGCTACACCTTC. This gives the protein CASSLNRVGYGYTF.

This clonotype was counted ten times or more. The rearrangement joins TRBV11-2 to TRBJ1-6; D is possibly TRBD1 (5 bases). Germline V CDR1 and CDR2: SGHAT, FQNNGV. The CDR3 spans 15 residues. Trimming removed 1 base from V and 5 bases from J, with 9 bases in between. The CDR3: CASSLGGVDNSPLHF. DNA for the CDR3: TGTGCCAGCAGCTTAGGAGGGGTAGATAATTCACCCCTCCACTTT.

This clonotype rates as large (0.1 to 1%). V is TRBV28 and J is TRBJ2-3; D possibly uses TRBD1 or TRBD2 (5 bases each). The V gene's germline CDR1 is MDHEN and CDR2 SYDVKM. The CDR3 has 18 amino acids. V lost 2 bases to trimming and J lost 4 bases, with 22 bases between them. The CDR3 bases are TGTGCCAGCAGTTTAAGAGGGTTTTTGTCTGGGGCCCCAGATACGCAGTATTTT. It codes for CASSLRGFLSGAPDTQYF.

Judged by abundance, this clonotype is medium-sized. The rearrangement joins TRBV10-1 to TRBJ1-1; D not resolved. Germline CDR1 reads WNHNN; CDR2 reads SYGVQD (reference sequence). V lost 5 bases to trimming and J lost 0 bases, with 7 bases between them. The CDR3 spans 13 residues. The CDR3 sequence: CASSPRMNTEAFF. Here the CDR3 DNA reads TGCGCCAGCAGTCCACGGATGAACACTGAAGCTTTCTTT.

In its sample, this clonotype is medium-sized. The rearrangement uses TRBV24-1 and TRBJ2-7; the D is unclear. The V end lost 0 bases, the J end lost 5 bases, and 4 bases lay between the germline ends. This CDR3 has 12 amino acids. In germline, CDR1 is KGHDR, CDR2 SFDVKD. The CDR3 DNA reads TGTGCCACCAGTGATTTGATCCACGAGCAGTACTTC. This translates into CATSDLIHEQYF.

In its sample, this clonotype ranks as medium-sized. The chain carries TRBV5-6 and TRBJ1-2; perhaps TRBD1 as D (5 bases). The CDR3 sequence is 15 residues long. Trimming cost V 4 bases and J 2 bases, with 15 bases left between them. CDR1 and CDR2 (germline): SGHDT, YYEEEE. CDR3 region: CASSPDPGPNYGYTF. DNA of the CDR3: TGTGCCAGCAGCCCGGATCCGGGGCCCAACTATGGCTACACCTTC.

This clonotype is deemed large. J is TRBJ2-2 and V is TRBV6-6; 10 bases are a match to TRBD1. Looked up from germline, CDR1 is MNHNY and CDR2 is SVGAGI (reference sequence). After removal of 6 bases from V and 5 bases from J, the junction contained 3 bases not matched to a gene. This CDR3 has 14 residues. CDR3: CASRPGQGTGELFF. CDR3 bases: TGTGCCAGCAGACCGGGACAGGGGACCGGGGAGCTGTTTTTT.

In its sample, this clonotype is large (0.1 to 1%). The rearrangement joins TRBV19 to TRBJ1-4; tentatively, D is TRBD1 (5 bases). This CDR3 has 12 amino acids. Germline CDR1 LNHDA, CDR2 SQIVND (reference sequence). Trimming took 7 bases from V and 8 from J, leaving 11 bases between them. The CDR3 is CASTERDEKLFF. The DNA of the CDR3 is TGTGCCAGTACGGAACGGGACGAAAAACTGTTTTTT.

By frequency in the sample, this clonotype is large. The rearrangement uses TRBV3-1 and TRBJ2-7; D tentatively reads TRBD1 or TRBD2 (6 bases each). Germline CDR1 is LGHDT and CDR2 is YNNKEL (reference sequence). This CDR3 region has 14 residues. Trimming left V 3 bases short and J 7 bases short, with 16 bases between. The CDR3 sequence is CASSQGGARGEQYF. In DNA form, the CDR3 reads TGTGCCAGCAGCCAGGGGGGCGCAAGGGGTGAGCAGTACTTC.

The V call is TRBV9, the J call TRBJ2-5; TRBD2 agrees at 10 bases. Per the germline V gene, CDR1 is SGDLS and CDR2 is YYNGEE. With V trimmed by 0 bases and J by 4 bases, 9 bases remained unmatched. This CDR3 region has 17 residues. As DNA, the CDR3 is TGTGCCAGCAGCGTAGAACAGTGGCAGCGGGGGGGAGAGACCCAGTACTTC. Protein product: CASSVEQWQRGGETQYF.

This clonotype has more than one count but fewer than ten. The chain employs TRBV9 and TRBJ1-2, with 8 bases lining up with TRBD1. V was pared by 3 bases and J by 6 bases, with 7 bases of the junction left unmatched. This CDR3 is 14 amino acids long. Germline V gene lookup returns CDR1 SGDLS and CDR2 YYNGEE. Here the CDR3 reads CASSGSRGRDGYTF. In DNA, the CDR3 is TGTGCCAGCAGCGGCAGCAGGGGGCGCGATGGCTACACCTTC. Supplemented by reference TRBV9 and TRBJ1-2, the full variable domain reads DSGVTQTPKHLITATGQRVTLRCSPRSGDLSVYWYQQSLDQGLQFLIQYYNGEERAKGNILERFSAQQFPDLHSELNLSSLELGDSALYFCASSGSRGRDGYTFGSGTRLTVV.